These 14 T cell receptor beta chains were all obtained from the same sample, sequenced in a study of type 1 regulatory T cells. One entry per CDR3 protein, called by TCRdb with MiXCR from the reads. The repertoire holds about 100,000 distinct CDR3 sequences, roughly a third seen once, with 2% to 2.5% in the top ten. The specimen was CD4+ T cells, either the whole sample or a sorted fraction (not recorded which). These TCRs come from a human donor in good health.

Note on this clonotype: Germline and junction disagree at one end, which may indicate a read error. The chain uses TRBV27 and TRBJ2-5; possibly TRBD1 for D (5 bases). Germline V gives CDR1 MNHEY, CDR2 SMNVEV (reference sequence). CDR3 length: 12 amino acids. The CDR3 region has the DNA TGTGTCAGCAACTATCAGGGCGAGACCCAGTACTTC. Encoded protein: CVSNYQGETQYF.

V usage is TRBV30 and J usage is TRBJ1-1, with TRBD1 identical over 10 bases. In germline, CDR1 is GTSNPN, CDR2 SVGIG (reference sequence). Unmatched junction bases numbered 13, after V lost 1 base and J lost 8 bases. CDR3 size: 16 residues. CDR3 loop: CAWSGRDRGFHGEAFF. CDR3 coding DNA: TGTGCCTGGAGTGGCCGGGACAGGGGCTTCCATGGAGAAGCTTTCTTT. Combining the CDR3 with reference TRBV30 and TRBJ1-1 gives the whole variable domain SQTIHQWPATLVQPVGSPLSLECTVEGTSNPNLYWYRQAAGRGLQLLFYSVGIGQISSEVPQNLSASRPQDRQFILSSKKLLLSDSGFYLCAWSGRDRGFHGEAFFGQGTRLTVV.

This chain connects TRBV11-2 to TRBJ2-1; TRBD2 agrees at 10 bases. After removal of 7 bases from V and 10 bases from J, the junction contained 10 bases not matched to a gene. The CDR3 has 14 amino acids. The germline gives CDR1 SGHAT, CDR2 FQNNGV. The CDR3 sequence: CASTQRLAGVEQFF. Written as DNA, the CDR3 is TGTGCCAGCACCCAAAGGCTAGCGGGAGTGGAGCAGTTCTTC.

The table lists this clonotype with a count of one. Just one base apart from a much larger clone, this may be a read error. The V gene is TRBV7-2, the J gene TRBJ2-5, with TRBD2 as a possible D gene (6 bases). The germline V gene encodes CDR1 SGHTA and CDR2 FQGNSA. The CDR3 has 14 amino acids. With 5 bases removed from V and 2 bases from J, the gap between germline ends came to 12 bases. The CDR3 reads CASSPAGPQETQYF. The CDR3, as DNA: TGTGCCAGCAGCCCAGCGGGCCCTCAAGAGACCCAGTACTTC.

In its sample, this clonotype was seen many times. V and J are TRBV6-1 and TRBJ2-3; 7 nucleotides align to TRBD2. This CDR3 has 14 residues. Germline V CDR1 and CDR2: MNHNS, SASEGT. The V gene end was trimmed by 4 bases and the J gene end by 4 bases; junction bases not matched to a gene: 5. CDR3 in amino acids: CASSVAGGPDTQYF. The CDR3 coding sequence is TGTGCCAGCAGTGTAGCGGGTGGTCCAGATACGCAGTATTTT.

This clonotype was picked up a small number of times. V is TRBV6-1 and J is TRBJ1-1; D remains ambiguous. Between the trimmed V and J ends, which lost 0 bases and 12 bases, there was a span of 11 bases. The CDR3 runs 12 residues. CDR1 is MNHNS, CDR2 SASEGT, per germline. The CDR3 loop is CASSEAGDLSFF. CDR3 DNA sequence: TGTGCCAGCAGTGAAGCGGGCGATCTGTCTTTCTTT.

This clonotype was detected a few times. The chain uses TRBV20-1 and TRBJ2-7; 13 bases are shared with TRBD2. Germline loops: CDR1 DFQATT, CDR2 SNEGSKA (reference sequence). This CDR3 comprises 15 residues. V gave up 1 base and J gave up 2 bases; unmatched junction bases: 2. The chain's CDR3 is CSARAGTSGTYEQYF. CDR3 coding DNA: TGCAGTGCTAGAGCCGGGACTAGCGGGACCTACGAGCAGTACTTC.

This clonotype has a handful of counts. This chain links TRBV20-1 with TRBJ1-4, with a possible D match to TRBD1 (6 bases). Trimming took 3 bases from V and 7 from J, leaving 9 bases between them. The CDR3 is made up of 12 amino acids. The germline gives CDR1 DFQATT, CDR2 SNEGSKA (reference sequence). Here the CDR3 DNA reads TGCAGTGCTAGGGCAGGGGTTGAAAAACTGTTTTTT. It codes for CSARAGVEKLFF.

The chain combines TRBV20-1 with TRBJ2-3, with TRBD2 matching 16 bases. Germline CDR1 DFQATT, CDR2 SNEGSKA (reference sequence). The V and J ends lost 3 bases and 0 bases, in that order; junction bases with no gene match: 12. This CDR3 has 20 residues. The CDR3 spells CSARAVLGTSGRASTDTQYF. CDR3 nucleotides: TGCAGTGCTAGGGCGGTGTTGGGGACTAGCGGGAGGGCTAGCACAGATACGCAGTATTTT.

The CDR3 DNA sequence: TGTGCCAGCCAGGTCAGTGGGGGCCCCAATCAGCCCCAGCATTTT. This gives the protein CASQVSGGPNQPQHF. The chain carries TRBV6-1 and TRBJ1-5; a weak D match, TRBD1 (6 bases). The CDR3 is 15 residues long. Germline loops: CDR1 MNHNS, CDR2 SASEGT. With 8 bases removed from V and 3 bases from J, the gap between germline ends came to 17 bases.

The chain combines TRBV18 with TRBJ1-1, with a weak D call TRBD1 (6 bases). The CDR3 consists of 17 residues. V lost 2 bases and J lost 4, with 20 bases in between. Germline V gene lookup returns CDR1 KGHSH and CDR2 LQKENI. The CDR3 nucleotides are TGTGCCAGCTCACCAAGAATTTCAGGGGAAGGGGGCACTGAAGCTTTCTTT. It yields the protein CASSPRISGEGGTEAFF.

This clonotype was detected a few times. V usage is TRBV5-1 and J usage is TRBJ1-4; D remains ambiguous. The V end lost 4 bases, the J end lost 8 bases, and 6 bases lay between the germline ends. The length of the CDR3 is 11 residues. Germline values: CDR1 SGHRS, CDR2 YFSETQ. The CDR3: CASSHQEKLFF. The CDR3 nucleotides are TGCGCCAGCAGCCATCAAGAAAAACTGTTTTTT.

This clonotype was counted only a few times. This chain connects TRBV18 to TRBJ2-3; TRBD2 agrees at 8 bases. Trimming took 4 bases from V and 1 from J; bases not matched to a gene: 7. The germline CDR1 and CDR2 sequences are KGHSH and LQKENI. The CDR3 runs 16 residues. The CDR3 sequence is CASSLGTSGRTDTQYF. CDR3 nucleotides: TGTGCCAGCTCACTAGGAACTAGCGGACGCACAGATACGCAGTATTTT. Full variable domain (remainder filled in from reference TRBV18 and TRBJ2-3): NAGVMQNPRHLVRRRGQEARLRCSPMKGHSHVYWYRQLPEEGLKFMVYLQKENIIDESGMPKERFSAEFPKEGPSILRIQQVVRGDSAAYFCASSLGTSGRTDTQYFGPGTRLTVL.

This clonotype was detected only a few times. This rearrangement joins TRBV10-1 to TRBJ1-1; D uncertain. CDR1 WNHNN and CDR2 SYGVQD come from the germline V gene (reference sequence). CDR3 length: 14 residues. V lost 4 bases, J lost 1 base, and 10 bases lay in between. The CDR3: CASSVRRANTEAFF. The CDR3 coding sequence is TGCGCCAGCAGTGTACGCCGGGCGAACACTGAAGCTTTCTTT.